The 22 T cell receptor beta chains reported below all come from one sample, sequenced in a study of glioma-infiltrating T cells. Amplification of TCR alpha and beta CDR3 regions from RNA used iRepertoire nested multiplex PCR. TCRdb reprocessed the multiplex PCR reads via MiXCR and lists one record per CDR3 protein. The sample yields roughly 200,000 distinct CDR3 sequences, roughly 32% seen once. The specimen was glioma tissue, nonneoplastic brain tissue, or PBMCs (not recorded which). Receptors originate from a human donor with low-grade glioma or glioblastoma, undergoing nonglioma brain surgery, or in good health (not recorded which).

A remark on this clonotype: A much larger clone differs by one base, so this may be a read error. The genes are TRBV7-9 and TRBJ2-7; D gene ambiguous. Trimming pared 8 bases from V and 6 bases from J, leaving 14 bases between. Per the germline V gene, CDR1 is SEHNR and CDR2 is FQNEAQ (reference sequence). This CDR3 is built from 12 residues. The CDR3 DNA is TGTGCCAGCGGCCCCGATACGGGCGAGCAGTACTTC. Protein product: CASGPDTGEQYF.

This clonotype appeared many times. The chain has TRBV7-2 and TRBJ1-1; D is undetermined. V was shortened by 7 bases and J by 3 bases, with 21 bases between the two germline ends. Germline loops: CDR1 SGHTA, CDR2 FQGNSA. The CDR3 has 16 residues. The CDR3 coding sequence is TGTGCCAGCACCTCCCCATCTCCGGGCCGCTACACTGAAGCTTTCTTT. This gives the protein CASTSPSPGRYTEAFF.

Concerning this clonotype itself: A read error may explain this, as a much larger clone is one base away. The chain is built from TRBV19 and TRBJ2-1; the D is unclear. Trimming took off 7 bases at V and 11 bases at J, with 15 bases between the two ends. The germline CDR1 and CDR2 sequences are LNHDA and SQIVND (reference sequence). This CDR3 contains 12 residues. The CDR3 loop reads CASTRLGDKQFF. The DNA for the CDR3 is TGTGCCAGTACCCGTTTGGGCGATAAGCAGTTCTTC.

In the case of this clonotype: Likely a read error: the CDR3 ends without its conserved phenylalanine or tryptophan. The V and J genes are TRBV6-9 and TRBJ2-7; D is possibly TRBD1 or TRBD2 (5 bases each). Trimming took 3 bases from V and 2 from J, leaving 17 bases between them. CDR3 length: 16 amino acids. Germline CDR1 is MNHGY and CDR2 is SVAAGI. The CDR3 here is CASSYRSGTGTYEQYL. The CDR3 DNA sequence: TGTGCCAGCAGTTACCGCTCCGGGACGGGGACCTACGAGCAGTACTTA.

The V call is TRBV12-3 or TRBV12-4, the J call TRBJ1-6, with TRBD1 matching over 9 bases. V lost 6 bases and J lost 7; bases outside the gene matches: 4. There are 14 residues in the CDR3. For the CDR3, the DNA is TGTGCCAGCAGACTACAGGGGGCAAATTCACCCCTCCACTTT. Translating gives CASRLQGANSPLHF.

This clonotype was detected once. The DNA of the CDR3 is TGTGCCAGCAGTTACAATTGCCCGAAGAAGTTCTTC. Encoded protein: CASSYNCPKKFF. This chain links TRBV6-5 with TRBJ2-1; no definite D call. The CDR3 contains 12 residues. V lost 2 bases to trimming and J lost 14 bases, with 13 bases between them. Looked up from germline, CDR1 is MNHEY and CDR2 is SVGAGI.

The chain employs TRBV2 and TRBJ2-5, with TRBD2 as a possible D gene (5 bases). Germline V gene lookup returns CDR1 SNHLY and CDR2 FYNNEI. This CDR3 has 15 residues. With 2 bases removed from V and 2 bases from J, the gap between germline ends came to 12 bases. CDR3 loop: CASSERLRGQETQYF. DNA of the CDR3: TGTGCCAGCAGTGAACGGCTTCGGGGACAAGAGACCCAGTACTTC.

In its sample, this clonotype was seen once. This clone may be a read error of a much larger clone one base away. The chain has TRBV19 and TRBJ2-1; D is ambiguous. Trimming pared 5 bases from V and 8 bases from J, leaving 13 bases between. Germline lookup yields CDR1 LNHDA and CDR2 SQIVND (reference sequence). The CDR3 spans 13 residues. CDR3 sequence reads: CASSAHGIDEQFF. CDR3 coding DNA: TGTGCCAGTAGTGCCCATGGTATCGATGAGCAGTTCTTC.

Points on this clonotype: A much more abundant neighbour one base away suggests this may be a read error. This sequence joins TRBV29-1 and TRBJ1-2; TRBD1 matches 10 bases. The length of the CDR3 is 13 residues. Germline assignment: CDR1 SQVTM and CDR2 ANQGSEA. CDR3 in DNA: TGCAGCGCGAGGACAGGGGGTACCTATGGCTACAACTTC. It specifies CSARTGGTYGYNF.

This clonotype was observed many times. This chain links TRBV6-2 or TRBV6-3 with TRBJ2-2; D is perhaps TRBD1 or TRBD2 (5 bases each). The CDR3 consists of 13 residues. Per germline, CDR1 MNHEY and CDR2 SVGEGT. The CDR3 loop reads CVTLGQGVRELFF. The DNA of the CDR3 is TGTGTAACCCTCGGGCAGGGAGTCCGGGAGCTGTTTTTT.

The chain links TRBV25-1 to TRBJ2-1; the D is unclear. From germline, CDR1 is MGHDK and CDR2 SYGVNS. This CDR3 is 13 amino acids long. The V and J ends lost 3 bases and 8 bases respectively, with 11 bases between them. The CDR3, as DNA: TGTGCCAGCAGTGACTTACCGTCCCATGAGCAGTTCTTC. As protein: CASSDLPSHEQFF.

This clonotype was recorded at least ten times. The CDR3 reads CASSLDGLTDTQYF. DNA of the CDR3: TGTGCCAGCAGCTTAGACGGGCTCACAGATACGCAGTATTTT. The genes are TRBV7-2 and TRBJ2-3; the D is unclear. Trimming cost V 1 base and J 2 bases, with 7 bases left between them. The germline CDR1 and CDR2 sequences are SGHTA and FQGNSA. CDR3 length: 14 amino acids.

This clonotype was picked up many times. V is TRBV10-3 and J is TRBJ1-1; no reliable D call. Germline V gives CDR1 ENHRY, CDR2 SYGVKD. The V end lost 0 bases, the J end lost 4 bases, and 12 bases lay between the germline ends. There are 15 residues in the CDR3. CDR3 region: CAISESGPSSTEAFF. The CDR3 DNA follows: TGTGCCATCAGTGAGTCCGGGCCAAGTAGCACTGAAGCTTTCTTT.

The sample holds many counts of this clonotype. The V call is TRBV7-2, the J call TRBJ1-1, with 7 bases identical to TRBD1. The CDR3 length is 14 residues. CDR1 and CDR2 from the germline V gene are SGHTA and FQGNSA. The V and J ends lost 10 bases and 0 bases, in that order; junction bases with no gene match: 8. In nucleotides, the CDR3 is TGTGCCACCTTGAACAGGGGACTGAACACTGAAGCTTTCTTT. Amino acids: CATLNRGLNTEAFF.

The sample holds one count of this clonotype. A much larger clone is a single base away; this may be a read error. The V and J genes are TRBV18 and TRBJ1-2; D ambiguous. There are 13 residues in the CDR3. Trimming left V 2 bases short and J 10 bases short, with 14 bases between. From germline, CDR1 is KGHSH and CDR2 LQKENI. Written as DNA, the CDR3 is TGTGCCAGCTCACCAGTACGGGAAGATGTCTACACCTTC. Residues: CASSPVREDVYTF.

The rearrangement joins TRBV27 to TRBJ1-2; the D is unclear. Germline lookup yields CDR1 MNHEY and CDR2 SMNVEV (reference sequence). This CDR3 is 14 amino acids long. Deletions cut 2 bases from V and 5 bases from J, with 12 bases between. CDR3 in amino acids: CASSLRRGGYGYTF. The CDR3 DNA follows: TGTGCCAGCAGTTTACGGCGGGGAGGGTATGGCTACACCTTC.

This clonotype was seen ten or more times. This chain uses TRBV20-1 with TRBJ1-1, with 11 bases matching TRBD1. Germline assignment: CDR1 DFQATT and CDR2 SNEGSKA (reference sequence). V dropped 7 bases and J dropped 3; count of bases not matched to a gene: 4. This CDR3 comprises 13 residues. For the CDR3, the DNA is TGCAGTGGGACAGGGGGCTTGGACACTGAAGCTTTCTTT. It codes for CSGTGGLDTEAFF.

The rearrangement joins TRBV28 to TRBJ1-4, with D uncertain. CDR1 and CDR2 (germline): MDHEN, SYDVKM. The CDR3 is 15 residues long. Trimming pared 1 base from V and 17 bases from J, leaving 23 bases between. CDR3 amino acids: CASSLFLEGDEKPFF. CDR3 bases: TGTGCCAGCAGTTTATTCTTGGAGGGCGATGAAAAACCATTTTTT.

This clonotype came up many times. V gene TRBV6-2 or TRBV6-3 combines with J gene TRBJ2-7, with unresolved D. V lost 6 bases, J lost 0 bases, and 18 bases lay in between. The CDR3 contains 16 residues. In germline, CDR1 is MNHEY, CDR2 SVGEGT. The CDR3 here is CASRDPPGEDSYEQYF. As DNA, the CDR3 is TGTGCCAGCAGAGACCCCCCCGGAGAGGACTCCTACGAGCAGTACTTC.

This clonotype has ten or more counts. This chain links TRBV20-1 with TRBJ2-7; D tentatively reads TRBD1 or TRBD2 (5 bases each). Germline CDR1 is DFQATT and CDR2 is SNEGSKA (reference sequence). The ends were cut back, 7 bases at V and 0 bases at J, with 13 bases in the middle. The CDR3 totals 13 residues. CDR3 protein: CSVLGPSSYEQYF. CDR3 DNA sequence: TGCAGTGTTCTGGGACCGAGCTCCTACGAGCAGTACTTC.

This clonotype was recorded many times. The chain carries TRBV6-2 or TRBV6-3 and TRBJ2-1; 8 bases are a match to TRBD2. With 2 bases clipped from V and 14 bases from J, the junction kept 11 bases outside the gene matches. This CDR3 has 14 amino acids. Looked up from germline, CDR1 is MNHEY and CDR2 is SVGEGT. The CDR3 reads CASSYGRLAGSKFF. The CDR3 DNA sequence: TGTGCCAGCAGTTACGGTCGTTTAGCGGGAAGTAAGTTCTTC.

In regard to this clonotype: A much more abundant neighbour one base away suggests this may be a read error. V usage is TRBV19 and J usage is TRBJ2-1; D gene ambiguous. The V gene lost 3 bases and the J gene lost 6 bases, with 12 bases spanning the gap. The CDR3 has 14 amino acids. The germline V gene has CDR1 LNHDA and CDR2 SQIVND (reference sequence). The CDR3 region has the DNA TGTGCCAGTAGTATCCCCCTGGCGTGCAATGAGCAGTTCTTC. Its protein product is CASSIPLACNEQFF.